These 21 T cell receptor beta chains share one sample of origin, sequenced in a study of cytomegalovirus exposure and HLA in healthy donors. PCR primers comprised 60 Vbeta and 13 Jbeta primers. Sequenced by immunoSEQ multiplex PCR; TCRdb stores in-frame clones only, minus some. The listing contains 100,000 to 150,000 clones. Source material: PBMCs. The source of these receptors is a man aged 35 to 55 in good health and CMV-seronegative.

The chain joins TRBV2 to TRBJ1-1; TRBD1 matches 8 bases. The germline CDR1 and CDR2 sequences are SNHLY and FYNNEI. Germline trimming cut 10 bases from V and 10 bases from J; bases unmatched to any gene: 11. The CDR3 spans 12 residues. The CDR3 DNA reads TGTGCCACCCAACCGTGGACAGGGCTAGCTTTCTTT. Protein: CATQPWTGLAFF. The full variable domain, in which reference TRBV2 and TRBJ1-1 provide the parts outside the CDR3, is EPEVTQTPSHQVTQMGQEVILRCVPISNHLYFYWYRQILGQKVEFLVSFYNNEISEKSEIFDDQFSVERPDGSNFTLKIRSTKLEDSAMYFCATQPWTGLAFFGQGTRLTVV.

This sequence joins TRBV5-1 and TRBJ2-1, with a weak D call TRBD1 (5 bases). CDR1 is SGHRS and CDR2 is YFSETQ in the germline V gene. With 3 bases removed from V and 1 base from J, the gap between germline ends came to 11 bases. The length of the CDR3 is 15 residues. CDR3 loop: CASSSRGESYNEQFF. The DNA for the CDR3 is TGCGCCAGCAGCTCAAGGGGCGAATCCTACAATGAGCAGTTCTTC.

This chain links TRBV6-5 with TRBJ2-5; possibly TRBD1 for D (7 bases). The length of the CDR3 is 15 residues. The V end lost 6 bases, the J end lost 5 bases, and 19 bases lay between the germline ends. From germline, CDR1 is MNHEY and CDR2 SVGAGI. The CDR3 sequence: CASSSNRGGGETQYF. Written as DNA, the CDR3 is TGTGCCAGCAGCTCCAACAGGGGTGGAGGGGAGACCCAGTACTTC.

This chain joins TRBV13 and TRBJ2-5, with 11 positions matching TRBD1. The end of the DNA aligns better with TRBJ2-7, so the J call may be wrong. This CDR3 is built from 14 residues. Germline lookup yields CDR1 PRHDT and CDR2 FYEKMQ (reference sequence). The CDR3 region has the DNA TGTGCCAGCAGCTTGGACAGGGGGCCGGGCGAGCAGTACTTC. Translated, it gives CASSLDRGPGEQYF.

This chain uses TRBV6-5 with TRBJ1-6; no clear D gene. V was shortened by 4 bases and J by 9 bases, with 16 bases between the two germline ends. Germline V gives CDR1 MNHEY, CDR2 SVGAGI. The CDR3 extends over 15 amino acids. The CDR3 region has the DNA TGTGCCAGCAGTTCCCCCGGGGTCCTGGGTTCACCCCTCCACTTT. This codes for CASSSPGVLGSPLHF.

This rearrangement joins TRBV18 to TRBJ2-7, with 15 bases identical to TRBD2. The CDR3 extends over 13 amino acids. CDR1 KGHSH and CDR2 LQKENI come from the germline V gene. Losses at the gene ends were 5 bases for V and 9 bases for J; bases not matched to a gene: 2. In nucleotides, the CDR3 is TGTGCCAGCTCAGCGGGACTAGCGGGAGGGCAGTACTTC. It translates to CASSAGLAGGQYF.

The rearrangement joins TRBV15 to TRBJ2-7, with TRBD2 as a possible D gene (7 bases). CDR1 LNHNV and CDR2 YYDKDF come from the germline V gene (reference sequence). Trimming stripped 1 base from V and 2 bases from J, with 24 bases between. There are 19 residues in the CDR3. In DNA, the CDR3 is TGTGCCACCAGCAGAGTCGGGGGGCGCTTGTTCCCTCCCACCTACGAGCAGTACTTC. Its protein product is CATSRVGGRLFPPTYEQYF.

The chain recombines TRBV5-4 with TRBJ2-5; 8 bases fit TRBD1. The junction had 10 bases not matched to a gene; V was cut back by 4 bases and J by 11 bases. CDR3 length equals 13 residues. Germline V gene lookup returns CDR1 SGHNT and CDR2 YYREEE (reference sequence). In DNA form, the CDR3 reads TGTGCCAGCAGCATCCAGGGGGCGCCCCGGCAGTACTTC. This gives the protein CASSIQGAPRQYF.

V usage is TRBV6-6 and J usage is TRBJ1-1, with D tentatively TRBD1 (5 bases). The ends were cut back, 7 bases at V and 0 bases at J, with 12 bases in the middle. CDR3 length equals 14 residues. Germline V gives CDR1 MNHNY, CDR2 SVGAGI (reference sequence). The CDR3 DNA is TGTGCCAGCATCCGGAGGGGAATGAACACTGAAGCTTTCTTT. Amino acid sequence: CASIRRGMNTEAFF.

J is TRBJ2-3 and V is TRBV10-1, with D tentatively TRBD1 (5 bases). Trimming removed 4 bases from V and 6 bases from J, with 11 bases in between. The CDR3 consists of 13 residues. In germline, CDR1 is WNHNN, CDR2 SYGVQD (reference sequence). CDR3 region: CASSGQGLDTQYF. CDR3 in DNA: TGCGCCAGCAGTGGGCAGGGTCTCGATACGCAGTATTTT.

CDR3 sequence: CASSLSTSGDSGNTIYF. In DNA, the CDR3 is TGTGCCAGCAGTTTGTCCACCTCAGGGGACTCTGGAAACACCATATATTTT. The gene calls are TRBV7-8 and TRBJ1-3; TRBD1 is a possible D gene (6 bases). CDR1 is SGHVS, CDR2 FQNEAQ, per germline. The CDR3 is 17 residues long. Trimming took off 6 bases at V and 0 bases at J, with 18 bases between the two ends.

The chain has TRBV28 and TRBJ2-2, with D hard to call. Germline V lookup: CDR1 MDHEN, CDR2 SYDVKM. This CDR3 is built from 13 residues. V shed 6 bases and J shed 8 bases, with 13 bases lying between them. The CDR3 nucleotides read TGTGCCAGCAGCAAACAAATTTTGGGGGAGCTGTTTTTT. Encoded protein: CASSKQILGELFF.

As DNA, the CDR3 is TGTGCCAGCAGCCCGACAGGGACGAAGGAGACCCAGTACTTC. It specifies CASSPTGTKETQYF. The chain combines TRBV11-2 with TRBJ2-5; 7 nucleotides agree with TRBD1. The CDR3 is made up of 14 amino acids. CDR1 SGHAT and CDR2 FQNNGV come from the germline V gene. V was clipped by 5 bases and J by 5 bases; unmatched bases: 8.

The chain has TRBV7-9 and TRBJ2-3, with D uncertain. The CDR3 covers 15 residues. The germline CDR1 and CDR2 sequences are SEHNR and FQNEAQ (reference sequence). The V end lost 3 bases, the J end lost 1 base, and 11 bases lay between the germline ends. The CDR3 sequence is CASSFERQRTDTQYF. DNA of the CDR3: TGTGCCAGCAGCTTTGAGCGTCAACGCACAGATACGCAGTATTTT.

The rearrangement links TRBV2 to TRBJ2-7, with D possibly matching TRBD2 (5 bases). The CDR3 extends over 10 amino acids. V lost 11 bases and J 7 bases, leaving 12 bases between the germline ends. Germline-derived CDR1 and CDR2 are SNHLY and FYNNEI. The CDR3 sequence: CAVRPGEQYF. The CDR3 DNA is TGTGCCGTCAGACCGGGGGAGCAGTACTTC.

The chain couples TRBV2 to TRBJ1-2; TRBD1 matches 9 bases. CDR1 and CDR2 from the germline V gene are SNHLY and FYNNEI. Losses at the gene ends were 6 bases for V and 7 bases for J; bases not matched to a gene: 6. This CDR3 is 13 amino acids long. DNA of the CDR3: TGTGCCAGCAGCGTGGGACAGGGCCTTGGCTACACCTTC. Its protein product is CASSVGQGLGYTF.

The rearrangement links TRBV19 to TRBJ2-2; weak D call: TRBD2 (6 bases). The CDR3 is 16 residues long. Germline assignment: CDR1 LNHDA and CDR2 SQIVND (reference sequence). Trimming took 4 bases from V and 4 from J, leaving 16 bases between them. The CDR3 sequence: CASSNSGGQPTGELFF. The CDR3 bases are TGTGCCAGTAGTAATAGCGGAGGGCAACCCACCGGGGAGCTGTTTTTT.

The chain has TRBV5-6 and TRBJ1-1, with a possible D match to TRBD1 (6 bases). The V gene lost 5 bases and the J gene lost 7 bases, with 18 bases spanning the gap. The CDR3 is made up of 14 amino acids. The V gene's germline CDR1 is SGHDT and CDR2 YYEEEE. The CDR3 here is CASSSFGGPDEAFF. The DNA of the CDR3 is TGTGCCAGCAGTTCTTTCGGGGGGCCGGATGAAGCTTTCTTT.

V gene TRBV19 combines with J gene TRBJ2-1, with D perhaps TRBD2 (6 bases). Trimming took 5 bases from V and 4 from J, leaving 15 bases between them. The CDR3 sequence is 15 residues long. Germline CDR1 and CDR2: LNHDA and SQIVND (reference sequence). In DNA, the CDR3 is TGTGCCAGTAGTTTAGGACTACCAACATACAATGAGCAGTTCTTC. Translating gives CASSLGLPTYNEQFF.

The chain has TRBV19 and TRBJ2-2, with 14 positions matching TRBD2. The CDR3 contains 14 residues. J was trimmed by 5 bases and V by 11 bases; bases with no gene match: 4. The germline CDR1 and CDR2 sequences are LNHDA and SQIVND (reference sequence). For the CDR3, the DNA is TGTGCCTCCCGACTAGCGGGAGGGACCGGGGAGCTGTTTTTT. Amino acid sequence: CASRLAGGTGELFF. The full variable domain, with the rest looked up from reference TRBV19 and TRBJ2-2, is DGGITQSPKYLFRKEGQNVTLSCEQNLNHDAMYWYRQDPGQGLRLIYYSQIVNDFQKGDIAEGYSVSREKKESFPLTVTSAQKNPTAFYLCASRLAGGTGELFFGEGSRLTVL.

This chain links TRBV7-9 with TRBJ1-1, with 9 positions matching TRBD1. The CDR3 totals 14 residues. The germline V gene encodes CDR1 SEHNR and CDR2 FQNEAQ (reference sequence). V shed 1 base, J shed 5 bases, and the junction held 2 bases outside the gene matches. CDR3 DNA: TGTGCCAGCAGCTTAGGACAGGGGGAGACTGAAGCTTTCTTT. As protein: CASSLGQGETEAFF.